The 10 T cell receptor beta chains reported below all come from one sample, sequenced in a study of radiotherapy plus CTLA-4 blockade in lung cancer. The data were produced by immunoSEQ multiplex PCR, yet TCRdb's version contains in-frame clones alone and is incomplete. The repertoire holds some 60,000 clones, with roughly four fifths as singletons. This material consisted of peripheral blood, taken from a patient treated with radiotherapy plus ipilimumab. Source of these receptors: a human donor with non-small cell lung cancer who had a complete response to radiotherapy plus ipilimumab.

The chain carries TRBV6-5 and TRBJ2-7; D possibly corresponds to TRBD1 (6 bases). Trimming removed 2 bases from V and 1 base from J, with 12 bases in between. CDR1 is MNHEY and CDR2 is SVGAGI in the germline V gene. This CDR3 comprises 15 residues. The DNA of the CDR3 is TGTGCCAGCAGTTACCGGGGCAGGGGTTCCTACGAGCAGTACTTC. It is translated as CASSYRGRGSYEQYF.

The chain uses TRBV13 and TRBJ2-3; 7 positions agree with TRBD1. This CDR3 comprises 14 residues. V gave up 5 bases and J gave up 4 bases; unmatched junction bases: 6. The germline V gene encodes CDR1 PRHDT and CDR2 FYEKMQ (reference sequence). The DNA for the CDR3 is TGTGCCAGCAGCCGCGGACAGGCTCCAGATACGCAGTATTTT. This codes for CASSRGQAPDTQYF.

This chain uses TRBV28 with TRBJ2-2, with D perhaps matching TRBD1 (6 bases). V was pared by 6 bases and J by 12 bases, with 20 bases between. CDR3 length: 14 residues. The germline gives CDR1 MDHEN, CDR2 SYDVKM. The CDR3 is CASRPRTAAPKLFF. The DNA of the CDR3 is TGTGCCAGCAGACCTCGGACAGCCGCTCCCAAGCTGTTTTTT.

DNA of the CDR3: TGTGCCAGCAGCGGGGGGGAGGAAGAGACCCAGTACTTC. Its translation: CASSGGEEETQYF. V gene TRBV11-2 combines with J gene TRBJ2-5; the match to TRBD2 covers 7 bases. CDR3 length equals 13 residues. Germline CDR1 is SGHAT and CDR2 is FQNNGV. V trimming: 5 bases; J trimming: 3 bases; junction bases outside the gene matches: 3.

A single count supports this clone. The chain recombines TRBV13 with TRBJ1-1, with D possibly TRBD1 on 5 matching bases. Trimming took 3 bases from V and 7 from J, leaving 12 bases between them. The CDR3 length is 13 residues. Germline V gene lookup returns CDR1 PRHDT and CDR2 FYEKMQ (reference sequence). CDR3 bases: TGTGCCAGCAGCTTGGCCTTGGGGGGTGAAGCTTTCTTT. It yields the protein CASSLALGGEAFF.

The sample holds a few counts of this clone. The CDR3 protein is CASSRLAGNNEQFF. The CDR3 bases are TGTGCCAGCAGCCGACTAGCGGGGAACAATGAGCAGTTCTTC. The chain carries TRBV2 and TRBJ2-1; 11 bases are shared with TRBD2. The CDR3 sequence is 14 residues long. Trimming removed 6 bases from V and 5 bases from J; junction bases left unmatched: 3. The germline gives CDR1 SNHLY, CDR2 FYNNEI.

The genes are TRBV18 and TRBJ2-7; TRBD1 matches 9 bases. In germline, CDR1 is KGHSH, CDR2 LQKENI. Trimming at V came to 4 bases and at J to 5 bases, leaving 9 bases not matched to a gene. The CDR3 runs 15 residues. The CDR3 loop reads CASSRQDRGVHEQYF. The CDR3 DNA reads TGTGCCAGCTCACGGCAGGACAGGGGAGTCCACGAGCAGTACTTC.

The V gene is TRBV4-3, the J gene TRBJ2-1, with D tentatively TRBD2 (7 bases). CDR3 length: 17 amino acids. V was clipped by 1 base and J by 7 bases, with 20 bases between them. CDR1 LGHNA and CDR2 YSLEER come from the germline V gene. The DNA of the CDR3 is TGCGCCAGCAGCCAAGGGGGGGTGTTAGGGAGGGGGAATGAGCAGTTCTTC. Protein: CASSQGGVLGRGNEQFF.

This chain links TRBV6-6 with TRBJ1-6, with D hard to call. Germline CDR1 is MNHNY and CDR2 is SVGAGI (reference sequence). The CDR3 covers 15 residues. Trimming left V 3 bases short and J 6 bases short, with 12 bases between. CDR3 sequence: CASSYSQRGNSPLHF. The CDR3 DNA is TGTGCCAGCAGTTATTCGCAACGGGGTAATTCACCCCTCCACTTT.

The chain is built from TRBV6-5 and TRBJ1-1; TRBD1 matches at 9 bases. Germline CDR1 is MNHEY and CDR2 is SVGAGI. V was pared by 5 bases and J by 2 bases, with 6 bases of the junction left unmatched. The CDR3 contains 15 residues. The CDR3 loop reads CASSPGQGINTEAFF. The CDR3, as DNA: TGTGCCAGCAGTCCCGGACAGGGGATCAACACTGAAGCTTTCTTT.